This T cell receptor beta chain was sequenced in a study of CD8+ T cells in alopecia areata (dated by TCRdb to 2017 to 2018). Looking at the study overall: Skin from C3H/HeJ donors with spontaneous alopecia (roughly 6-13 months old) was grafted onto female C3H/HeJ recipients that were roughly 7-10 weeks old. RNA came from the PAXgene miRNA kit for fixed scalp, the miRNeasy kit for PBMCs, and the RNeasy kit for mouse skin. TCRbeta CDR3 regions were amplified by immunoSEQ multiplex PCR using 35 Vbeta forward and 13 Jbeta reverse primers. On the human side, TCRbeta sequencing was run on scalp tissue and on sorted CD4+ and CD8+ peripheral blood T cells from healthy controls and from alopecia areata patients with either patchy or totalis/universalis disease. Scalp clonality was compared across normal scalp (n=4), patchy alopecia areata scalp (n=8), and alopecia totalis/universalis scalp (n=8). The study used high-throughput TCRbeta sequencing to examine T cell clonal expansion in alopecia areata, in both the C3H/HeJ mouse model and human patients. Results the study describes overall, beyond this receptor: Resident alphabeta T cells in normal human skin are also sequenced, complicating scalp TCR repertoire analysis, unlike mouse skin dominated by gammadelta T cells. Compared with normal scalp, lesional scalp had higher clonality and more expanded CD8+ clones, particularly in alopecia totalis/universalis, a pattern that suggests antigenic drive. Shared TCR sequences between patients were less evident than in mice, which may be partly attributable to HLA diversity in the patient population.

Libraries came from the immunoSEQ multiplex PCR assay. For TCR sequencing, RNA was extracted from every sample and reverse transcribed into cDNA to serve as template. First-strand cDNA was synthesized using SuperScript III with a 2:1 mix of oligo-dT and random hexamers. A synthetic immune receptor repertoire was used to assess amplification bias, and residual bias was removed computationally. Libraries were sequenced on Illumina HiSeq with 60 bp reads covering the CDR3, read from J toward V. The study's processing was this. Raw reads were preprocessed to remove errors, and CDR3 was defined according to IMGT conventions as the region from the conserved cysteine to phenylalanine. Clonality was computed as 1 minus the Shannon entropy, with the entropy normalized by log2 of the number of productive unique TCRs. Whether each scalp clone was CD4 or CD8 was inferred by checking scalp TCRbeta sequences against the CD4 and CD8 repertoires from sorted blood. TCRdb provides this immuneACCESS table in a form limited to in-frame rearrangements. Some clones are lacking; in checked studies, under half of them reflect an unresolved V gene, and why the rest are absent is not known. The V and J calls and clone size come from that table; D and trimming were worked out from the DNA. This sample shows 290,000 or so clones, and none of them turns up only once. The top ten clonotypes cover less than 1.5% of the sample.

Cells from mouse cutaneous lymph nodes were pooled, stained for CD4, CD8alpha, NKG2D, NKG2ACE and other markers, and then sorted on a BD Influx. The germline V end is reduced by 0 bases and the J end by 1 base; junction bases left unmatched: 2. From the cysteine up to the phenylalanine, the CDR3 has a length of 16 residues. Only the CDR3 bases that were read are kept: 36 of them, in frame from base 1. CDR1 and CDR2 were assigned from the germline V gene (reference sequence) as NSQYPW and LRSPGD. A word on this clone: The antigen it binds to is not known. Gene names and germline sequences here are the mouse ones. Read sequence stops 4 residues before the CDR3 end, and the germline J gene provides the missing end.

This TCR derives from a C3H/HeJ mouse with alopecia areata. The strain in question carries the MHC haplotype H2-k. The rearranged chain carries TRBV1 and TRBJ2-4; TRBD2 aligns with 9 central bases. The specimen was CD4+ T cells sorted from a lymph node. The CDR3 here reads CTCSADGTGRQNTLYF. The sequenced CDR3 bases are TGCACCTGCAGTGCAGATGGGACTGGGCGTCAAAAC.